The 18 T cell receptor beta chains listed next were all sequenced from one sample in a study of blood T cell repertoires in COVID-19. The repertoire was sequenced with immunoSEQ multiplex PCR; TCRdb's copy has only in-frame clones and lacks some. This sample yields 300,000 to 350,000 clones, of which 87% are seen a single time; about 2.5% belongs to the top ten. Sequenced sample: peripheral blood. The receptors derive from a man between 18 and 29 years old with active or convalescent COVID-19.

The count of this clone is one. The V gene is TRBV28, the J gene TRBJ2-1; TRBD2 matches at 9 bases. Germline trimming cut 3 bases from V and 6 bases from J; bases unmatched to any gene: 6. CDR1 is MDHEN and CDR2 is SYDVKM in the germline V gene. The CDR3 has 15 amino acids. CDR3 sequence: CASSFVAGVPNEQFF. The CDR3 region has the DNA TGTGCCAGCAGTTTCGTAGCGGGAGTTCCCAATGAGCAGTTCTTC.

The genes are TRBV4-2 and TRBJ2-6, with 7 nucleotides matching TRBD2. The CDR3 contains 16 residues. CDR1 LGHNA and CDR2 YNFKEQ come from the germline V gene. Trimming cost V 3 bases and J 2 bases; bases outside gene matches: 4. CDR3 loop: CASSQGGAAGANVLTF. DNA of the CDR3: TGTGCCAGCAGCCAGGGAGGGGCGGCTGGGGCCAACGTCCTGACTTTC.

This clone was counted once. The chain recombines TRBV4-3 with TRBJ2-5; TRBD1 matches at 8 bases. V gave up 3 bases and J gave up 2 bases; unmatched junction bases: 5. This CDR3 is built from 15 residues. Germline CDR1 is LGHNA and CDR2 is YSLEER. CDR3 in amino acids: CASSQSHRGQETQYF. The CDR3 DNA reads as TGCGCCAGCAGCCAGTCTCACAGGGGGCAAGAGACCCAGTACTTC.

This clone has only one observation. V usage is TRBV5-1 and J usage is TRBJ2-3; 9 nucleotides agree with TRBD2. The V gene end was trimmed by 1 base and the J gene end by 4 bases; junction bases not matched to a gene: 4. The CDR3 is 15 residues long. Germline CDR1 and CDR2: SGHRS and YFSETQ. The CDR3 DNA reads TGCGCCAGCAGCTTGCAACTAGCGGGTTCAGATACGCAGTATTTT. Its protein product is CASSLQLAGSDTQYF.

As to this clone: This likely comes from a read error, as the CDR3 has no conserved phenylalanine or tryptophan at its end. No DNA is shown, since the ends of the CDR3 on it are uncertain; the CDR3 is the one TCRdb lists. Here the CDR3 reads CASSSPTGS. The chain has TRBV28 and TRBJ1-4; the table's D call TRBD1 went unverified against the DNA. The CDR3 spans 9 amino acids, including both terminal residues. Germline values: CDR1 MDHEN, CDR2 SYDVKM.

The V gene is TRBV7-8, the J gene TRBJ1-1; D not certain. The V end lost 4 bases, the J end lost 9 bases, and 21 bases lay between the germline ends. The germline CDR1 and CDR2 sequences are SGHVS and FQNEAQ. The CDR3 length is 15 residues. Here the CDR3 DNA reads TGTGCCAGCAGCTCCTCCGGGAGCGCGATAGGGCAAGCTTTCTTT. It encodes CASSSSGSAIGQAFF. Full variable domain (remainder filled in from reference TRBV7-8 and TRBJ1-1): GAGVSQSPRYKVAKRGQDVALRCDPISGHVSLFWYQQALGQGPEFLTYFQNEAQLDKSGLPSDRFFAERPEGSVSTLKIQRTQQEDSAVYLCASSSSGSAIGQAFFGQGTRLTVV.

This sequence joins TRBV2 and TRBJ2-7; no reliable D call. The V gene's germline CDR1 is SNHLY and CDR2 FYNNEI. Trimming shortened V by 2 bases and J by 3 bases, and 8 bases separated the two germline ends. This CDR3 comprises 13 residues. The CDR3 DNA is TGTGCCAGCAGTGAACAGGTATTCTACGAGCAGTACTTC. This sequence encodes CASSEQVFYEQYF.

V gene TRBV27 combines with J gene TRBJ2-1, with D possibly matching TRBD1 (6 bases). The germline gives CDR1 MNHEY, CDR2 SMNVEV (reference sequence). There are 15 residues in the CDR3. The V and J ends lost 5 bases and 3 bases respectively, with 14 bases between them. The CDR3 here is CASSATGLRYNEQFF. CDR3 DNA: TGTGCCAGCAGTGCAACAGGGCTTCGCTACAATGAGCAGTTCTTC.

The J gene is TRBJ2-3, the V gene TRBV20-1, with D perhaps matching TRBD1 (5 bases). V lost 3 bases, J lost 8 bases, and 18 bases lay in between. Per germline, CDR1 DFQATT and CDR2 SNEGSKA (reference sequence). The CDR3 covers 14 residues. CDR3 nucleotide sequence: TGCAGTGCTAGTACCAGGGCTAATCGGGCTACGCAGTATTTT. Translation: CSASTRANRATQYF.

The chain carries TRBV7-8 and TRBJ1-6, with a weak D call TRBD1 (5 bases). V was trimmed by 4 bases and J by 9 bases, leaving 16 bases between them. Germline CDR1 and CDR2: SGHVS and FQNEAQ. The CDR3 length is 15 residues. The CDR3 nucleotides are TGTGCCAGCAGCTCTGGCGGGACCCGTGGTTCACCCCTCCACTTT. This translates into CASSSGGTRGSPLHF.

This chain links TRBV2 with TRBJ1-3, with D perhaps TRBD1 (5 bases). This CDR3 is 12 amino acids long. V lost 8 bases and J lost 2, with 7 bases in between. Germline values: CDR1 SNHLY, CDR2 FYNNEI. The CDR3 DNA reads TGTGCCAGCGGCAGGGCTGGAAACACCATATATTTT. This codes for CASGRAGNTIYF.

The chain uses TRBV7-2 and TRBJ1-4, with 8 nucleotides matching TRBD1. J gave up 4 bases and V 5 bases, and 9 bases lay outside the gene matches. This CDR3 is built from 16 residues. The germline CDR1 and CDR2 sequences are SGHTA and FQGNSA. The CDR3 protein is CASSRRSTGDNEKLFF. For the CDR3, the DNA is TGTGCCAGCAGCCGTAGATCGACAGGGGATAATGAAAAACTGTTTTTT.

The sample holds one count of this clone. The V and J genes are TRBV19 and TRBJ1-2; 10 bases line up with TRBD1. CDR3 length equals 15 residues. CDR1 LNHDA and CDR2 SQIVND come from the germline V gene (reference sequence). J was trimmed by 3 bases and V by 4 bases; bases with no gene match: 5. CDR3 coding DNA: TGTGCCAGTAGTAGTGACAGGGGGCAGCACTATGGCTACACCTTC. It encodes CASSSDRGQHYGYTF. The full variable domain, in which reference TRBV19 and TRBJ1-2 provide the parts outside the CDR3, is DGGITQSPKYLFRKEGQNVTLSCEQNLNHDAMYWYRQDPGQGLRLIYYSQIVNDFQKGDIAEGYSVSREKKESFPLTVTSAQKNPTAFYLCASSSDRGQHYGYTFGSGTRLTVV.

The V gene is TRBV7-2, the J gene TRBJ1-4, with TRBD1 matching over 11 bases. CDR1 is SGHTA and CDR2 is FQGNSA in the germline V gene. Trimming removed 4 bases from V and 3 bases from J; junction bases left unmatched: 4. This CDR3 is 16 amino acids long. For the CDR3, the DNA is TGTGCCAGCAGCTCGGACAGGGGGCCTCCTAATGAAAAACTGTTTTTT. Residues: CASSSDRGPPNEKLFF.

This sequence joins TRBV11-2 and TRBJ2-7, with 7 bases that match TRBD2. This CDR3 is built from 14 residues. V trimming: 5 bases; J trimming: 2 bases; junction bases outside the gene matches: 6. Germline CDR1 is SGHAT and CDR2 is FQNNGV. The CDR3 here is CASSPWGGAYEQYF. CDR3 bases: TGTGCCAGCAGCCCCTGGGGGGGGGCCTACGAGCAGTACTTC.

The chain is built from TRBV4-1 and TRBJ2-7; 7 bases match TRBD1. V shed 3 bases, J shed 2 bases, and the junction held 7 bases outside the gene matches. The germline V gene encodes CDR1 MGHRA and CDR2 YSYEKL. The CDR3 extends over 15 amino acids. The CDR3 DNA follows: TGCGCCAGCAGCCAGGGACAGTACATAACCTACGAGCAGTACTTC. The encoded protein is CASSQGQYITYEQYF.

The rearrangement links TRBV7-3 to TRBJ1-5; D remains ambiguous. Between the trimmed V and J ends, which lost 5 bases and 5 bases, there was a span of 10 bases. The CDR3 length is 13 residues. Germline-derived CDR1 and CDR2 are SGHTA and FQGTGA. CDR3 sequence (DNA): TGTGCCAGCAGCGCGGCTACCCATCAGCCCCAGCATTTT. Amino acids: CASSAATHQPQHF.

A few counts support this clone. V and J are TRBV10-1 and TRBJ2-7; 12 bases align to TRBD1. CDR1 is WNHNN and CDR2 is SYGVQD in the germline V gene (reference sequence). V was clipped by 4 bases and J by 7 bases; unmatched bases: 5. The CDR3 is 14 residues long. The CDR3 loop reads CASSVGQGAREQYF. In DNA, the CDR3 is TGCGCCAGCAGTGTGGGACAGGGGGCGCGGGAGCAGTACTTC.